A single sample gave rise to the 5 T cell receptor beta chains below, sequenced in a study of blood T cell repertoires in COVID-19. The data were produced by immunoSEQ multiplex PCR, yet TCRdb's version contains in-frame clones alone and is incomplete. The data hold roughly 99,000 clones, with around 90% observed a single time. The source material was peripheral blood. The receptors were gathered from a man aged 35-49 years with active or convalescent COVID-19.

This clone was seen only a few times. This chain connects TRBV11-3 to TRBJ2-1, with 8 bases matching TRBD2. The CDR3 sequence is 18 residues long. Trimming took 2 bases from V and 5 from J; bases not matched to a gene: 14. The germline V gene encodes CDR1 SGHNT and CDR2 YENEEA. In DNA form, the CDR3 reads TGTGCCAGCAGCTTAAGCCCCCGGAGGAGTAGCGGGGACAATGAGCAGTTCTTC. This encodes CASSLSPRRSSGDNEQFF.

The J gene is TRBJ2-5, the V gene TRBV5-1; tentatively, D is TRBD1 (6 bases). Trimming left V 0 bases short and J 5 bases short, with 14 bases between. The CDR3 loop spans 15 amino acids. Germline assignment: CDR1 SGHRS and CDR2 YFSETQ. CDR3 sequence reads: CASSLEVGAAETQYF. The DNA for the CDR3 is TGCGCCAGCAGCTTGGAAGTGGGGGCCGCTGAGACCCAGTACTTC.

The gene calls are TRBV6-2 or TRBV6-3 and TRBJ2-2, with D perhaps matching TRBD1 (6 bases). There are 16 residues in the CDR3. The V gene lost 5 bases and the J gene lost 0 bases, with 13 bases spanning the gap. Germline CDR1 and CDR2: MNHEY and SVGEGT. DNA for the CDR3: TGTGCCAGCAGTAAACCAGGGGTCCCGAACACCGGGGAGCTGTTTTTT. Amino acid sequence: CASSKPGVPNTGELFF.

This clone has only a few counts. V and J are TRBV7-2 and TRBJ1-3; D possibly corresponds to TRBD1 (5 bases). Deletions cut 5 bases from V and 2 bases from J, with 19 bases between. The germline V gene has CDR1 SGHTA and CDR2 FQGNSA. The length of the CDR3 is 17 residues. The CDR3 DNA is TGTGCCAGCAGCCCTGGCTCCAGGGTAATGGCTGGAAACACCATATATTTT. Protein: CASSPGSRVMAGNTIYF.

The J gene is TRBJ1-1, the V gene TRBV12-3 or TRBV12-4, with D possibly matching TRBD1 (6 bases). V lost 8 bases, J lost 2 bases, and 12 bases lay in between. The CDR3 consists of 13 residues. The CDR3 coding sequence is TGTGCCAGCGGGGGGGGACACAACACTGAAGCTTTCTTT. Its protein is CASGGGHNTEAFF.